These 21 T cell receptor beta chains came from one sample sequenced in a study of T cells in Graves' hyperthyroidism and ophthalmopathy. From RNA transcripts, TCR beta CDR3 regions were amplified. Carried out on the TCR CDR3, a first-round RT-PCR used the HTBI primer set. MiXCR, applied by TCRdb to the multiplex PCR reads, yields one record per CDR3 protein. This table holds about 510,000 distinct CDR3 sequences, 35% to 50% found once. The sequenced sample was peripheral blood or thyroid tissue (not recorded which). All receptors derive from an adult woman with Graves' disease, either hyperthyroidism or ophthalmopathy (not recorded which).

The sample holds many counts of this clonotype. This sequence joins TRBV19 and TRBJ1-1, with TRBD1 identical over 7 bases. There are 16 residues in the CDR3. The J segment lost 1 base and the V segment lost 6 bases, leaving 11 bases of the junction unmatched. CDR1 and CDR2 (germline): LNHDA, SQIVND (reference sequence). The DNA for the CDR3 is TGTGCCAGTAGACCGGGACAGTTGCGGAAGAACACTGAAGCTTTCTTT. Amino acid sequence: CASRPGQLRKNTEAFF.

This rearrangement joins TRBV2 to TRBJ1-5; no definite D call. Trimming removed 8 bases from V and 1 base from J, with 18 bases in between. Germline lookup yields CDR1 SNHLY and CDR2 FYNNEI. The CDR3 spans 16 residues. In DNA form, the CDR3 reads TGTGCCAGCCAAGCCGACCGGGCCCTAAGCAATCAGCCCCAGCATTTT. This encodes CASQADRALSNQPQHF.

Many counts were recorded for this clonotype. The chain combines TRBV12-3 or TRBV12-4 with TRBJ1-6; unclear D gene. V was shortened by 3 bases and J by 7 bases, with 10 bases between the two germline ends. CDR3 length: 14 residues. The CDR3 here is CASSFSLDNSPLHF. The CDR3 nucleotides are TGTGCCAGCAGTTTTAGCCTTGACAATTCACCCCTCCACTTT.

The gene calls are TRBV24-1 and TRBJ2-3; tentatively, D is TRBD2 (6 bases). V lost 4 bases and J lost 1, with 14 bases in between. Germline V gene lookup returns CDR1 KGHDR and CDR2 SFDVKD. The CDR3 consists of 16 residues. CDR3: CATSDQDGGGTDTQYF. The CDR3 DNA sequence: TGTGCCACCAGTGACCAGGACGGCGGGGGCACAGATACGCAGTATTTT.

V is TRBV14 and J is TRBJ1-2; the D gene is possibly TRBD1 (5 bases). The V end lost 4 bases, the J end lost 4 bases, and 10 bases lay between the germline ends. CDR1 and CDR2 from the germline V gene are SGHDN and FVKESK. This CDR3 comprises 13 residues. This chain's CDR3 is CASSPGIRYGYTF. CDR3 sequence (DNA): TGTGCCAGCAGCCCAGGGATCCGCTATGGCTACACCTTC.

This sequence joins TRBV2 and TRBJ2-5, with D possibly TRBD1 on 6 matching bases. The ends were cut back, 0 bases at V and 2 bases at J, with 25 bases in the middle. The CDR3 is 20 amino acids. Germline V CDR1 and CDR2: SNHLY, FYNNEI. In nucleotides, the CDR3 is TGTGCCAGCAGTGAAGCGCTTGGCTATATTCCCCGGGACACACAAGAGACCCAGTACTTC. It encodes CASSEALGYIPRDTQETQYF.

This chain joins TRBV9 and TRBJ2-2; 9 positions agree with TRBD1. Germline V gene sequence: CDR1 SGDLS, CDR2 YYNGEE. This CDR3 region has 17 residues. V trimming: 2 bases; J trimming: 3 bases; junction bases outside the gene matches: 8. The CDR3 region is CASSVTGTGLDTGELFF. CDR3 DNA: TGTGCCAGCAGCGTGACCGGGACAGGGTTGGACACCGGGGAGCTGTTTTTT.

Remarks on this clonotype: The junction and the germline gene differ at one end; a read error may be behind it. The chain uses TRBV7-8 and TRBJ2-5; possible D gene TRBD2, 6 bases. This CDR3 has 16 amino acids. Germline V gene sequence: CDR1 SGHVS, CDR2 FQNEAQ. This CDR3 reads CASSSERAPVQGTQYF. The CDR3 nucleotides read TGTGCCAGCAGTTCCGAGCGGGCCCCAGTTCAAGGGACCCAGTACTTC. The full variable domain, its missing parts supplied by reference TRBV7-8 and TRBJ2-5, is GAGVSQSPRYKVAKRGQDVALRCDPISGHVSLFWYQQALGQGPEFLTYFQNEAQLDKSGLPSDRFFAERPEGSVSTLKIQRTQQEDSAVYLCASSSERAPVQGTQYFGPGTRLLVL.

The chain recombines TRBV2 with TRBJ1-2, with 8 bases lining up with TRBD1. The junction had 9 bases not matched to a gene; V was cut back by 4 bases and J by 8 bases. Germline CDR1 is SNHLY and CDR2 is FYNNEI. This CDR3 has 14 residues. DNA of the CDR3: TGTGCCAGCAGTGTGAGGACAGGGCCTGGGGGCTACACCTTC. Protein: CASSVRTGPGGYTF.

Remarks on this clonotype: A read error may explain this, as a much larger clone is one base away. This chain joins TRBV5-4 and TRBJ2-2; D remains ambiguous. Looked up from germline, CDR1 is SGHNT and CDR2 is YYREEE (reference sequence). The CDR3 spans 12 residues. The ends were cut back, 3 bases at V and 7 bases at J, with 7 bases in the middle. This CDR3 reads CASSYLDGELFF. In DNA form, the CDR3 reads TGTGCCAGCAGCTACCTCGACGGGGAGCTGTTTTTT.

The V gene is TRBV7-3, the J gene TRBJ2-7; TRBD2 matches 8 bases. The CDR3 has 14 amino acids. Losses at the gene ends were 4 bases for V and 5 bases for J; bases not matched to a gene: 7. CDR1 is SGHTA, CDR2 FQGTGA, per germline. The CDR3 loop is CASSSTGGWHEQYF. The CDR3 nucleotides are TGTGCCAGCAGCTCCACGGGAGGGTGGCACGAGCAGTACTTC.

This clonotype showed up just a few times. The chain links TRBV24-1 to TRBJ2-1; perhaps TRBD2 as D (6 bases). V shed 1 base and J shed 6 bases, with 15 bases lying between them. CDR1 is KGHDR and CDR2 is SFDVKD in the germline V gene. This CDR3 region has 16 residues. The CDR3 bases are TGTGCCACCAGTGATTTTGGCCGACGGGGGAGCAATGAGCAGTTCTTC. It yields the protein CATSDFGRRGSNEQFF.

The V and J genes are TRBV2 and TRBJ1-4; no clear D. V lost 4 bases, J lost 8 bases, and 14 bases lay in between. The CDR3 has 14 residues. CDR1 is SNHLY and CDR2 is FYNNEI in the germline V gene. The CDR3 sequence is CASSALPRAEKLFF. CDR3 nucleotides: TGTGCCAGCAGTGCGTTACCTAGGGCGGAAAAACTGTTTTTT.

The CDR3 spells CSVGSFEGETQYF. The CDR3 nucleotides read TGCAGCGTTGGTTCCTTTGAAGGGGAGACCCAGTACTTC. The rearrangement links TRBV29-1 to TRBJ2-5; D remains unclear. Looked up from germline, CDR1 is SQVTM and CDR2 is ANQGSEA. Trimming removed 4 bases from V and 5 bases from J, with 14 bases in between. This CDR3 spans 13 amino acids.

This clonotype was counted a few times. The chain links TRBV19 to TRBJ1-5; D is uncertain. This CDR3 has 12 residues. Germline V gives CDR1 LNHDA, CDR2 SQIVND (reference sequence). The CDR3 sequence is CAMERNDQPQHF. CDR3 nucleotides: TGTGCTATGGAGCGGAACGATCAGCCCCAGCATTTT.

This chain joins TRBV2 and TRBJ1-5; 15 nucleotides match TRBD2. With the DNA end fitting TRBJ2-3 better, the J assignment may be wrong. The CDR3 extends over 14 amino acids. Germline values: CDR1 SNHLY, CDR2 FYNNEI. This CDR3 is CVRSDRTSGRAQYF. In DNA form, the CDR3 reads TGTGTCAGATCCGATAGGACTAGCGGGAGGGCCCAGTATTTT.

The rearrangement links TRBV10-3 to TRBJ2-3, with no clear D. This CDR3 comprises 11 residues. CDR1 and CDR2 (germline): ENHRY, SYGVKD. Trimming removed 3 bases from V and 6 bases from J, with 4 bases in between. The CDR3 DNA follows: TGTGCCATCAGTGATGCGGATACGCAGTATTTT. Translating it yields CAISDADTQYF.

In its sample, this clonotype was seen a few times. Germline and junction disagree at one end, which may indicate a read error. The rearrangement uses TRBV29-1 and TRBJ1-1, with D unresolved. CDR3 length: 12 residues. The germline gives CDR1 SQVTM, CDR2 ANQGSEA. CDR3 in DNA: TGTAGCGTTTTAGGTGGCGCCACTGAAGCTTTCTTT. Translation gives CSVLGGATEAFF.

This clonotype came up many times. This chain connects TRBV20-1 to TRBJ1-2, with D possibly matching TRBD1 (5 bases). V dropped 0 bases and J dropped 2 bases, with 10 bases sitting between them. CDR1 and CDR2 from the germline V gene are DFQATT and SNEGSKA (reference sequence). The CDR3 spans 14 residues. CDR3 sequence (DNA): TGCAGTGCTAGAGAGACTCAGGGAAACTATGGCTACACCTTC. Translating gives CSARETQGNYGYTF.

V gene TRBV15 combines with J gene TRBJ1-5, with D possibly matching TRBD1 (5 bases). The CDR3 is 16 amino acids. V lost 3 bases to trimming and J lost 5 bases, with 17 bases between them. Looked up from germline, CDR1 is LNHNV and CDR2 is YYDKDF (reference sequence). In DNA form, the CDR3 reads TGTGCCACCAGCAGGGTTACCGGGGCGATTGATCAGCCCCAGCATTTT. Translated: CATSRVTGAIDQPQHF.

V and J are TRBV12-3 or TRBV12-4 and TRBJ1-2; unclear D gene. Deletions cut 5 bases from V and 6 bases from J, with 13 bases between. The CDR3 runs 13 residues. DNA of the CDR3: TGTGCCAGCAGTCTCCCCGGAATGCATGGCTACACCTTC. It is translated as CASSLPGMHGYTF.